These T cell receptor beta chains were read from a single sample in a study of blood T cell repertoires in COVID-19. Libraries were prepared by immunoSEQ multiplex PCR; TCRdb keeps only in-frame clonotypes and omits some of them. The top ten hold roughly 5.6% of the sample, which has about 73,000 clones, about 83% seen once. Material: peripheral blood. These TCRs come from a man aged 45-65 years with active COVID-19. CDR3s include the opening cysteine and the closing phenylalanine or tryptophan. Each record gives: V gene, J gene, D gene, clone size, CDR3 protein, CDR3 DNA. The D gene is left open where the match is weak. Some rows mark clone size as missing; the rest say once, few, many or name a class of expanded clone.

>TRBV4-2|TRBJ1-4|TRBD1|once
CASSQLGQGVEKLFF
TGTGCCAGCAGCCAATTGGGACAGGGAGTTGAAAAACTGTTTTTT
>TRBV9|TRBJ2-3|-|-
CASSRDFTDTQYF
TGTGCCAGCAGCCGGGATTTCACAGATACGCAGTATTTT
>TRBV28|TRBJ1-5|TRBD1|-
CASGQGNQPQHF
TGTGCCAGCGGACAGGGCAATCAGCCCCAGCATTTT
>TRBV19|TRBJ2-7|TRBD1|-
CASLGDRDYEQYF
TGTGCCAGTCTGGGGGACAGGGACTACGAGCAGTACTTC
>TRBV28|TRBJ2-7|TRBD1|-
CASSFRGRNYEQYF
TGTGCCAGCAGTTTCAGGGGGCGTAACTACGAGCAGTACTTC
>TRBV7-9|TRBJ2-3|-|-
CASSPSPPGYTDTQYF
TGTGCCAGCAGCCCCTCTCCACCAGGATACACAGATACGCAGTATTTT
>TRBV15|TRBJ2-5|-|-
CATSRGSSTFGVETQYF
TGTGCCACCAGCAGAGGGTCGAGTACTTTCGGGGTCGAGACCCAGTACTTC
>TRBV6-5|TRBJ2-7|TRBD2|-
CASTASGLGEQYF
TGTGCCAGCACCGCTAGCGGGCTAGGTGAGCAGTACTTC
>TRBV15|TRBJ1-4|-|-
CATSWGGATNEKLFF
TGTGCCACCTCCTGGGGGGGCGCAACTAATGAAAAACTGTTTTTT
>TRBV27|TRBJ1-1|-|-
CASSLGFRGAEDTEAFF
TGTGCCAGCAGTTTAGGGTTTCGGGGGGCCGAGGACACTGAAGCTTTCTTT
>TRBV7-2|TRBJ2-3|-|-
CASSLVRQNTDTQYF
TGTGCCAGCAGCTTAGTCAGACAGAACACAGATACGCAGTATTTT
>TRBV9|TRBJ2-3|-|-
CASSVEVGGRDTQYF
TGTGCCAGCAGCGTAGAAGTAGGAGGGAGGGATACGCAGTATTTT
>TRBV7-2|TRBJ2-1|TRBD1|-
CASSSRQGMDEQFF
TGTGCCAGCAGCTCCAGACAGGGGATGGATGAGCAGTTCTTC
>TRBV7-9|TRBJ2-3|-|-
CASSSGLHIADTQYF
TGTGCCAGCAGCTCGGGACTCCACATAGCAGATACGCAGTATTTT
>TRBV6-1|TRBJ1-4|TRBD1|-
CASSERDRGNEKLFF
TGTGCCAGCAGTGAGAGGGACAGGGGCAATGAAAAACTGTTTTTT
>TRBV5-1|TRBJ1-2|TRBD1|-
CASSQTGGAYGYTF
TGCGCCAGCAGCCAGACAGGGGGCGCATATGGCTACACCTTC
>TRBV7-3|TRBJ2-5|-|-
CASSLRAMETQYF
TGTGCCAGCAGCTTAAGGGCCATGGAGACCCAGTACTTC
>TRBV7-9|TRBJ1-4|TRBD1|-
CASSTTDRAEKLFF
TGTGCCAGCAGCACAACGGACAGGGCGGAAAAACTGTTTTTT
>TRBV28|TRBJ1-5|-|-
CASMSHSNQPQHF
TGTGCCAGCATGAGCCATAGCAATCAGCCCCAGCATTTT
>TRBV18|TRBJ1-4|-|-
CASSPDSTNEKLFF
TGTGCCAGCTCACCGGACAGCACTAATGAAAAACTGTTTTTT
>TRBV6-5|TRBJ2-7|TRBD1|-
CASSKPGQGSYEQYF
TGTGCCAGCAGTAAACCGGGACAGGGCTCCTACGAGCAGTACTTC
>TRBV5-1|TRBJ2-7|TRBD2|few
CASSLGLAFPEQYF
TGCGCCAGCAGCTTGGGACTAGCTTTCCCCGAGCAGTACTTC
>TRBV7-9|TRBJ1-1|TRBD1|-
CASSFTGGRTEAFF
TGTGCCAGCAGTTTTACAGGGGGTCGCACTGAAGCTTTCTTT
>TRBV2|TRBJ1-2|-|-
CARTAPVYGYTF
TGTGCCAGGACAGCCCCAGTCTATGGCTACACCTTC
>TRBV7-9|TRBJ2-6|-|-
CASSRARAFSGANVLTF
TGTGCCAGCAGTCGGGCCAGGGCTTTTTCTGGGGCCAACGTCCTGACTTTC
>TRBV28|TRBJ2-6|-|once
CASRLEGESGANVLTF
TGTGCCAGCAGGCTTGAGGGTGAGTCTGGGGCCAACGTCCTGACTTTC
>TRBV4-1|TRBJ2-2|TRBD2|-
CASSQGPSGSLGTGELFF
TGCGCCAGCAGCCAAGGTCCTAGCGGGAGTCTCGGCACCGGGGAGCTGTTTTTT
>TRBV12-3/TRBV12-4|TRBJ2-1|TRBD1|-
CASRTGGINEQFF
TGTGCCAGCCGGACAGGGGGTATCAATGAGCAGTTCTTC
>TRBV11-2|TRBJ2-1|TRBD2|-
CASSTGWASGDNEQFF
TGTGCCAGCAGCACAGGATGGGCTAGCGGGGACAATGAGCAGTTCTTC
>TRBV11-1|TRBJ1-2|-|-
CASSFPGVDSSGYTF
TGTGCCAGCAGCTTTCCCGGAGTAGACTCGAGTGGCTACACCTTC
>TRBV4-3|TRBJ2-2|-|-
CASSQDLTGINTGELFF
TGCGCCAGCAGCCAAGATTTGACCGGGATAAACACCGGGGAGCTGTTTTTT
>TRBV27|TRBJ1-6|TRBD1|-
CASSLKGQKYSPLHF
TGTGCCAGCAGTTTAAAGGGACAGAAATATTCACCCCTCCACTTT